This T cell receptor beta chain emerged from a study of OX40 agonist ivuxolimab in advanced cancers. The sample holds one count of this clone. The antigen remains undetermined. Study-level results: Circulating CD4+ and CD8+ T cells showed clonal expansion by week 6 at 0.1 to 3.0 mg/kg.

Sequenced by immunoSEQ multiplex PCR; TCRdb stores in-frame clones only, minus some. Of 50,000 to 65,000 clones listed, more than 75% were seen once; the top ten hold more than 1.5%. The CDR3 consists of 19 residues. Germline V gives CDR1 MGHRA, CDR2 YSYEKL. V shed 1 base and J shed 2 bases, with 22 bases lying between them. This specimen was CD4+ or CD8+ T cells sorted from blood, taken in a trial of the OX40 agonist ivuxolimab. This clonotype was sampled from an adult with an advanced solid tumor such as melanoma, head and neck, liver or kidney cancer. V and J are TRBV4-1 and TRBJ2-3; possible D gene TRBD1, 5 bases. This CDR3 reads CASSQGQQAPQRITDTQYF. The CDR3 nucleotides are TGCGCCAGCAGCCAAGGACAACAGGCTCCCCAGAGAATCACAGATACGCAGTATTTT.